This entry lists 30 T cell receptor beta chains sequenced from one sample in a study of shared clonotypes between healthy human individuals. Generated by immunoSEQ multiplex PCR, the TCRdb table keeps only in-frame clones and is missing some. Found here are 650,000 to 750,000 clones, 72% of them singletons; the top ten hold 1.8%. The source material was memory CD4+ T cells sorted from blood. Subset denoted: CD45RA-negative fraction. The receptors come from a woman in her thirties in good health.

The rearrangement joins TRBV7-6 to TRBJ2-5, with 7 bases matching TRBD1. There are 16 residues in the CDR3. CDR1 and CDR2 (germline): SGHVS, FNYEAQ. J was trimmed by 4 bases and V by 3 bases; bases with no gene match: 11. CDR3 sequence: CASSFSRQGPTETQYF. CDR3 nucleotide sequence: TGTGCCAGCAGCTTTAGCCGACAGGGCCCGACAGAGACCCAGTACTTC.

This clone was counted between two and nine times. This chain uses TRBV6-1 with TRBJ2-1, with D possibly being TRBD2 (5 bases). Trimming removed 7 bases at V and 8 bases at J, with 15 bases between. This CDR3 comprises 13 residues. Germline V lookup: CDR1 MNHNS, CDR2 SASEGT. CDR3 sequence: CASTRTVRYEQFF. The CDR3 DNA sequence: TGTGCCAGCACGCGGACTGTCCGGTATGAGCAGTTCTTC.

CDR3 protein: CASSLLGDEAYEQYF. For the CDR3, the DNA is TGTGCCAGCAGCCTCCTGGGGGACGAAGCCTACGAGCAGTACTTC. The chain combines TRBV14 with TRBJ2-7, with D perhaps assigned TRBD1 or TRBD2 (5 bases each). Trimming removed 4 bases from V and 2 bases from J, with 15 bases in between. CDR1 and CDR2 from the germline V gene are SGHDN and FVKESK. The CDR3 contains 15 residues. Combining the CDR3 with reference TRBV14 and TRBJ2-7 gives the whole variable domain EAGVTQFPSHSVIEKGQTVTLRCDPISGHDNLYWYRRVMGKEIKFLLHFVKESKQDESGMPNNRFLAERTGGTYSTLKVQPAELEDSGVYFCASSLLGDEAYEQYFGPGTRLTVT.

The chain links TRBV7-2 to TRBJ2-3; unclear D gene. The germline V and J ends were trimmed by 1 base and 6 bases, with 14 bases remaining between them. This CDR3 is built from 15 residues. Germline V gene lookup returns CDR1 SGHTA and CDR2 FQGNSA. The CDR3 DNA follows: TGTGCCAGCAGCTTAGACCCTGGATATTTGGATACGCAGTATTTT. As protein: CASSLDPGYLDTQYF.

The chain links TRBV6-5 to TRBJ1-1, with 10 bases matching TRBD1. The CDR3 has 16 residues. CDR1 and CDR2 from the germline V gene are MNHEY and SVGAGI. The trim removed 2 bases at V and 1 base at J, leaving 4 bases unmatched. DNA of the CDR3: TGTGCCAGCAGTTACGCCGGACAGGGGGGGAACACTGAAGCTTTCTTT. Protein sequence: CASSYAGQGGNTEAFF.

This clone was observed a few times. The chain has TRBV5-1 and TRBJ1-4; a possible D gene is TRBD1 (6 bases). The V gene's germline CDR1 is SGHRS and CDR2 YFSETQ. This CDR3 region has 17 residues. V was shortened by 0 bases and J by 1 base, with 13 bases between the two germline ends. The CDR3 nucleotides read TGCGCCAGCAGCTTGGCCGGGCAGGGGCTAACTAATGAAAAACTGTTTTTT. The encoded protein is CASSLAGQGLTNEKLFF.

The rearrangement links TRBV29-1 to TRBJ2-3; 7 bases align to TRBD2. The V segment lost 4 bases and the J segment 7 bases; nucleotides outside the gene matches: 5. The CDR3 loop spans 12 amino acids. Germline loops: CDR1 SQVTM, CDR2 ANQGSEA. The CDR3 is CSVGGEGNTQYF. The CDR3 DNA reads as TGCAGCGTTGGGGGGGAGGGGAATACGCAGTATTTT.

The rearrangement links TRBV5-1 to TRBJ1-5; the D gene is possibly TRBD1 (5 bases). Trimming shortened V by 4 bases and J by 4 bases, and 15 bases separated the two germline ends. The CDR3 has 15 residues. Germline CDR1 is SGHRS and CDR2 is YFSETQ. CDR3 in amino acids: CASSPGLEVNQPQHF. CDR3 DNA sequence: TGCGCCAGCAGCCCAGGGTTGGAGGTTAATCAGCCCCAGCATTTT.

The CDR3 is CATSRTANYGYTF. The CDR3 bases are TGTGCCACCAGCAGGACAGCTAACTATGGCTACACCTTC. The chain employs TRBV15 and TRBJ1-2, with D tentatively TRBD1 (5 bases). The CDR3 is 13 residues long. CDR1 is LNHNV, CDR2 YYDKDF, per germline (reference sequence). V lost 3 bases, J lost 0 bases, and 5 bases lay in between.

The J gene is TRBJ2-7, the V gene TRBV19; 7 bases line up with TRBD1. CDR1 LNHDA and CDR2 SQIVND come from the germline V gene (reference sequence). J gave up 4 bases and V 4 bases, and 7 bases lay outside the gene matches. The CDR3 totals 14 residues. CDR3 amino acids: CASSTGTATYEQYF. Here the CDR3 DNA reads TGTGCCAGTAGTACCGGGACAGCAACTTACGAGCAGTACTTC.

The rearrangement joins TRBV6-1 to TRBJ1-1; TRBD1 agrees at 8 bases. The junction had 3 bases not matched to a gene; V was cut back by 2 bases and J by 1 base. CDR1 and CDR2 (germline): MNHNS, SASEGT. The CDR3 has 15 amino acids. CDR3 in amino acids: CASSEKTGENTEAFF. DNA for the CDR3: TGTGCCAGCAGTGAAAAGACAGGGGAGAACACTGAAGCTTTCTTT.

The chain combines TRBV5-1 with TRBJ2-2; D remains ambiguous. Germline lookup yields CDR1 SGHRS and CDR2 YFSETQ. The CDR3 is 12 amino acids. Trimming removed 5 bases at V and 3 bases at J, with 5 bases between. In DNA form, the CDR3 reads TGCGCCAGCAGACGCGACACCGGGGAGCTGTTTTTT. It yields the protein CASRRDTGELFF.

The chain couples TRBV6-5 to TRBJ1-2, with 7 bases fitting TRBD1. The V and J ends lost 5 bases and 8 bases, in that order; junction bases with no gene match: 5. Per the germline V gene, CDR1 is MNHEY and CDR2 is SVGAGI. The CDR3 length is 12 residues. CDR3 sequence (DNA): TGTGCCAGCAGTGACAGGGTTGAAGGCTACACCTTC. Translation: CASSDRVEGYTF.

V usage is TRBV7-9 and J usage is TRBJ2-3; TRBD2 aligns across 12 bases. The germline gives CDR1 SEHNR, CDR2 FQNEAQ (reference sequence). With 6 bases clipped from V and 5 bases from J, the junction kept 9 bases outside the gene matches. CDR3 length: 16 residues. This CDR3 reads CASSYRLAGVGDTQYF. CDR3 in DNA: TGTGCCAGCAGTTACCGACTAGCGGGAGTGGGAGATACGCAGTATTTT.

The J gene is TRBJ2-1, the V gene TRBV5-4; TRBD2 matches at 7 bases. The CDR3 is 16 amino acids. V was clipped by 5 bases and J by 2 bases; unmatched bases: 10. CDR1 and CDR2 (germline): SGHNT, YYREEE (reference sequence). The CDR3 region has the DNA TGTGCCAGCAGACGATCGGTCAGCGGGACCTACAATGAGCAGTTCTTC. This codes for CASRRSVSGTYNEQFF.

The rearrangement links TRBV28 to TRBJ2-3; D remains unclear. V dropped 4 bases and J dropped 4 bases, with 9 bases sitting between them. The CDR3 length is 13 residues. Germline assignment: CDR1 MDHEN and CDR2 SYDVKM. Here the CDR3 reads CASSYGASDTQYF. CDR3 bases: TGTGCCAGCAGTTACGGAGCTTCAGATACGCAGTATTTT. Supplemented by reference TRBV28 and TRBJ2-3, the full variable domain reads DVKVTQSSRYLVKRTGEKVFLECVQDMDHENMFWYRQDPGLGLRLIYFSYDVKMKEKGDIPEGYSVSREKKERFSLILESASTNQTSMYLCASSYGASDTQYFGPGTRLTVL.

This chain connects TRBV7-9 to TRBJ2-5; 9 positions match TRBD1. The trim removed 0 bases at V and 6 bases at J, leaving 5 bases unmatched. The CDR3 extends over 15 amino acids. Per germline, CDR1 SEHNR and CDR2 FQNEAQ (reference sequence). Here the CDR3 reads CASSLATGGSKTQYF. CDR3 DNA: TGTGCCAGCAGCTTAGCAACAGGGGGCTCGAAGACCCAGTACTTC.

The chain uses TRBV4-1 and TRBJ2-6; D is possibly TRBD2 (5 bases). The germline V gene encodes CDR1 MGHRA and CDR2 YSYEKL. V shed 5 bases and J shed 0 bases, with 14 bases lying between them. The CDR3 spans 17 residues. CDR3 sequence (DNA): TGCGCCAGCAGCACGAATCGGGGAATCTCTGGGGCCAACGTCCTGACTTTC. Its protein product is CASSTNRGISGANVLTF.

This chain connects TRBV28 to TRBJ1-1, with TRBD1 identical over 9 bases. The germline V gene has CDR1 MDHEN and CDR2 SYDVKM. The V gene end was trimmed by 6 bases and the J gene end by 11 bases; junction bases not matched to a gene: 10. This CDR3 is built from 13 residues. CDR3 in DNA: TGTGCCAGCAGGAACAGGGGGCAACCTGGGGCTTTCTTT. Protein: CASRNRGQPGAFF.

This rearrangement joins TRBV12-5 to TRBJ2-1; no clear D. CDR3 length: 11 amino acids. From germline, CDR1 is LGHNT and CDR2 FRNRAP. V lost 5 bases to trimming and J lost 4 bases, with 3 bases between them. This chain's CDR3 is CASGAYNEQFF. The CDR3 DNA is TGTGCTAGTGGTGCTTACAATGAGCAGTTCTTC.

The chain uses TRBV28 and TRBJ1-1, with D uncertain. This CDR3 comprises 13 residues. Trimming removed 3 bases from V and 10 bases from J, with 15 bases in between. Per germline, CDR1 MDHEN and CDR2 SYDVKM. The CDR3 sequence is CASSLYLGLSAFF. CDR3 coding DNA: TGTGCCAGCAGTTTGTACCTAGGGCTTTCAGCTTTCTTT.

The V call is TRBV25-1, the J call TRBJ2-1, with a tentative D call TRBD2 (7 bases). The germline CDR1 and CDR2 sequences are MGHDK and SYGVNS. Between the trimmed V and J ends, which lost 7 bases and 2 bases, there was a span of 12 bases. The CDR3 covers 14 residues. Here the CDR3 reads CASTNGGPYNEQFF. The CDR3 coding sequence is TGTGCCAGCACCAACGGGGGGCCCTACAATGAGCAGTTCTTC.

This chain joins TRBV28 and TRBJ1-4; 7 bases align to TRBD1. V shed 4 bases and J 4 bases; nucleotides not matched to a gene: 9. This CDR3 has 16 residues. Germline CDR1 reads MDHEN; CDR2 reads SYDVKM. CDR3 in DNA: TGTGCCAGCAGTTCAACAACCGGGACAGTTAATGAAAAACTGTTTTTT. It encodes CASSSTTGTVNEKLFF.

Of note for this clone: Other DNA sequences in the same sample also yield this CDR3. V is TRBV5-1 and J is TRBJ2-1, with 11 nucleotides matching TRBD2. Trimming cost V 3 bases and J 7 bases; bases outside gene matches: 3. The CDR3 sequence is 14 residues long. CDR1 and CDR2 (germline): SGHRS, YFSETQ. The CDR3 DNA sequence: TGCGCCAGCAGCTACGGGACTAGCGGTAATGAGCAGTTCTTC. Protein product: CASSYGTSGNEQFF.

The chain is built from TRBV11-3 and TRBJ1-1, with D unresolved. The CDR3 consists of 14 residues. V gave up 1 base and J gave up 1 base, with 7 bases separating them. Germline loops: CDR1 SGHNT, CDR2 YENEEA. The CDR3 sequence is CASSLVAGNTEAFF. The CDR3 DNA is TGTGCCAGCAGCTTAGTGGCAGGGAACACTGAAGCTTTCTTT.

The chain carries TRBV25-1 and TRBJ2-7, with a tentative D call TRBD2 (5 bases). Germline lookup yields CDR1 MGHDK and CDR2 SYGVNS. CDR3 length: 13 residues. V was shortened by 6 bases and J by 0 bases, with 9 bases between the two germline ends. CDR3 sequence reads: CASSGGASYEQYF. The CDR3 DNA is TGTGCCAGCAGCGGAGGTGCCTCCTACGAGCAGTACTTC.

Here the CDR3 DNA reads TGTGCCAGCAGTCTAAAGGGGGGTAACAATCAGCCCCAGCATTTT. It codes for CASSLKGGNNQPQHF. The chain couples TRBV28 to TRBJ1-5; tentatively, D is TRBD1 (6 bases). V gave up 5 bases and J gave up 3 bases, with 14 bases separating them. Germline CDR1 MDHEN, CDR2 SYDVKM. The CDR3 covers 15 residues.

This chain connects TRBV14 to TRBJ2-7, with 9 nucleotides matching TRBD1. The length of the CDR3 is 15 residues. The ends lost 3 bases at V and 0 bases at J; junction bases unmatched: 3. Looked up from germline, CDR1 is SGHDN and CDR2 is FVKESK. CDR3 sequence (DNA): TGTGCCAGCAGCCAGGGGACAGGGAGCTCCTACGAGCAGTACTTC. It codes for CASSQGTGSSYEQYF. Full variable domain (rest looked up from reference TRBV14 and TRBJ2-7): EAGVTQFPSHSVIEKGQTVTLRCDPISGHDNLYWYRRVMGKEIKFLLHFVKESKQDESGMPNNRFLAERTGGTYSTLKVQPAELEDSGVYFCASSQGTGSSYEQYFGPGTRLTVT.

The J gene is TRBJ1-2, the V gene TRBV11-2; D is perhaps TRBD1 (5 bases). Looked up from germline, CDR1 is SGHAT and CDR2 is FQNNGV. The V end lost 4 bases, the J end lost 2 bases, and 11 bases lay between the germline ends. The CDR3 runs 14 residues. The CDR3 nucleotides are TGTGCCAGCAGCTCTGGGACTGGAAACTATGGCTACACCTTC. Protein product: CASSSGTGNYGYTF.

The J gene is TRBJ2-7, the V gene TRBV6-5; 8 bases align to TRBD1. This CDR3 comprises 14 residues. Germline V gene sequence: CDR1 MNHEY, CDR2 SVGAGI. The J segment lost 5 bases and the V segment lost 5 bases, leaving 8 bases of the junction unmatched. CDR3 in amino acids: CASSRPDRVHEQYF. The CDR3 DNA sequence: TGTGCCAGCAGTCGTCCGGACAGGGTCCACGAGCAGTACTTC.